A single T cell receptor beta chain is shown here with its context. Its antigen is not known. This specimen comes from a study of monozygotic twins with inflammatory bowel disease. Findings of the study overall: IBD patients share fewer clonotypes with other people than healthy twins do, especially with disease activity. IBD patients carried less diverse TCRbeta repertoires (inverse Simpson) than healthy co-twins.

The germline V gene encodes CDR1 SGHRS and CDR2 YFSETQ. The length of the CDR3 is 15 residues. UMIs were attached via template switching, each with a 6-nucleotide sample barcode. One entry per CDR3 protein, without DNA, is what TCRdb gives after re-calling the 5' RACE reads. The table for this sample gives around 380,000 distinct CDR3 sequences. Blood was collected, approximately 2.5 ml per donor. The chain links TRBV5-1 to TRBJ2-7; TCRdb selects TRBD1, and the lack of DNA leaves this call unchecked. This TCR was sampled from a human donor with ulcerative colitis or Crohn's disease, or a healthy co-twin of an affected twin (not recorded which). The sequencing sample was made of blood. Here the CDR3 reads CASSHQGGTFYEQYF. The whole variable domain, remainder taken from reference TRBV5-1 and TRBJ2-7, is KAGVTQTPRYLIKTRGQQVTLSCSPISGHRSVSWYQQTPGQGLQFLFEYFSETQRNKGNFPGRFSGRQFSNSRSEMNVSTLELGDSALYLCASSHQGGTFYEQYFGPGTRLTVT.